The clone carrying this T cell receptor (beta chain) was counted only a few times. Source study methods: Amplification from reference gene primers served as the basis for estimated nucleated cell counts. Profiling relied on immunoSEQ multiplex PCR, and the TCRdb table lists in-frame clones only, not all of them. V and J calls and clone size come straight from that table; D and trimming were deduced from the DNA. The sample carries approximately 250,000 clones, about 87% recorded once. V lost 3 bases and J 7 bases, leaving 16 bases between the germline ends. From germline, CDR1 is MDHEN and CDR2 SYDVKM. This CDR3 region has 15 residues. This entry is derived from a study of blood T cell repertoires in COVID-19. Overall study context: T cells, B-cell-depleted T cells, or PBMCs supplied cDNA or gDNA.

Sequencing was performed on peripheral blood. The rearrangement joins TRBV28 to TRBJ1-3; tentatively, D is TRBD1 (5 bases). This sequence originates from a human donor in a cohort sampled during active COVID-19. The DNA for the CDR3 is TGTGCCAGCAGTTTTACAAATTCGCGGGGCAACACCATATATTTT. Translated: CASSFTNSRGNTIYF.